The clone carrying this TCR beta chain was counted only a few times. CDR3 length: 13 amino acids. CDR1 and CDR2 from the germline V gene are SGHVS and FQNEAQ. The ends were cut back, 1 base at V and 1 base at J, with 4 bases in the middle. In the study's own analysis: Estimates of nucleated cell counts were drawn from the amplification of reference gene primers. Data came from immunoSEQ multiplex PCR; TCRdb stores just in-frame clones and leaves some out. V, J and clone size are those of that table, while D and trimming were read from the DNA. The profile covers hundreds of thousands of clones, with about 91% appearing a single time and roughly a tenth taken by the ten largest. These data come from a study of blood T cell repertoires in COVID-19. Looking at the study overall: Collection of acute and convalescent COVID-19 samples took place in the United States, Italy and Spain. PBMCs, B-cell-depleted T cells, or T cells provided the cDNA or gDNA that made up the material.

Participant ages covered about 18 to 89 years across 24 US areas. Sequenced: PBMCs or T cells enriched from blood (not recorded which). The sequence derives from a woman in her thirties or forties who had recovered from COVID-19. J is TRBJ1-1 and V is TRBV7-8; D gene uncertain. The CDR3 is CASSLGQNTEAFF. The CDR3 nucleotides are TGTGCCAGCAGCTTAGGTCAGAACACTGAAGCTTTCTTT.